Presented here are 25 T cell receptor beta chains from one specimen sequenced in a study of immune characterization of retroperitoneal liposarcoma. TCRdb ran MiXCR on the PCR reads and lists one entry per CDR3 protein. The table shows 7,000 or so distinct CDR3 sequences, with roughly 29% occurring only once. The sample consisted of tumor tissue. Receptors originate from a female donor with retroperitoneal liposarcoma.

This clonotype was observed a handful of times. The rearrangement joins TRBV6-1 to TRBJ2-1, with no clear D. The CDR3 length is 13 residues. V lost 1 base, J lost 6 bases, and 7 bases lay in between. CDR1 is MNHNS and CDR2 is SASEGT in the germline V gene. This CDR3 reads CASSEGETNEQFF. The DNA of the CDR3 is TGTGCCAGCAGTGAAGGAGAAACCAATGAGCAGTTCTTC.

The table lists this clonotype with many counts. V gene TRBV27 combines with J gene TRBJ2-1; no definite D call. Germline-derived CDR1 and CDR2 are MNHEY and SMNVEV (reference sequence). The CDR3 is 14 amino acids. Trimming pared 6 bases from V and 4 bases from J, leaving 13 bases between. The CDR3 DNA follows: TGTGCCAGCAGCCCACGCCTTGATTACAATGAGCAGTTCTTC. It translates to CASSPRLDYNEQFF.

In this sample, this clonotype turned up many times. V is TRBV7-9 and J is TRBJ2-7, with TRBD1 identical over 9 bases. Germline CDR1 SEHNR, CDR2 FQNEAQ (reference sequence). After removal of 4 bases from V and 2 bases from J, the junction contained 3 bases not matched to a gene. This CDR3 is 14 amino acids long. CDR3 sequence reads: CASSSGDRAYEQYF. CDR3 in DNA: TGTGCCAGCAGCTCCGGGGACAGGGCCTACGAGCAGTACTTC.

At least ten counts were recorded for this clonotype. This chain uses TRBV5-1 with TRBJ2-2; D is uncertain. Trimming shortened V by 4 bases and J by 6 bases, and 13 bases separated the two germline ends. Germline-derived CDR1 and CDR2 are SGHRS and YFSETQ. The CDR3 sequence is 14 residues long. The CDR3 here is CASSPLGEAGELFF. The CDR3 region has the DNA TGCGCCAGCAGCCCCCTTGGGGAAGCCGGGGAGCTGTTTTTT. Combining the CDR3 with reference TRBV5-1 and TRBJ2-2 gives the whole variable domain KAGVTQTPRYLIKTRGQQVTLSCSPISGHRSVSWYQQTPGQGLQFLFEYFSETQRNKGNFPGRFSGRQFSNSRSEMNVSTLELGDSALYLCASSPLGEAGELFFGEGSRLTVL.

A remark on this clonotype: This may be a read error: a much more frequent sequence differs by one nucleotide. The gene calls are TRBV6-6 and TRBJ2-1; D not resolved. The last part of the DNA fits TRBJ2-7 better; the J call may be wrong. The CDR3 has 13 amino acids. CDR1 and CDR2 (germline): MNHNY, SVGAGI (reference sequence). The CDR3 region is CASSLDDSYEQYF. The CDR3 DNA follows: TGTGCCAGCAGTCTGGACGACTCCTACGAGCAGTACTTC.

V usage is TRBV20-1 and J usage is TRBJ1-1; D not resolved. The CDR3 is 14 residues long. Germline V lookup: CDR1 DFQATT, CDR2 SNEGSKA (reference sequence). Trimming removed 6 bases from V and 0 bases from J, with 14 bases in between. This chain's CDR3 is CSAGENRLNTEAFF. The CDR3 bases are TGCAGTGCCGGAGAGAATCGGTTGAACACTGAAGCTTTCTTT.

The V call is TRBV27, the J call TRBJ2-3; D unclear. The CDR3 runs to 13 residues. The germline gives CDR1 MNHEY, CDR2 SMNVEV (reference sequence). V gave up 4 bases and J gave up 4 bases, with 9 bases separating them. CDR3 DNA sequence: TGTGCCAGCAGTTCTAGGAAAGCAGATACGCAGTATTTT. Translation: CASSSRKADTQYF.

This clonotype was recorded a few times. The V call is TRBV7-2, the J call TRBJ1-2, with no clear D. Germline V CDR1 and CDR2: SGHTA, FQGNSA. V lost 1 base, J lost 7 bases, and 13 bases lay in between. The CDR3 sequence is 14 residues long. CDR3 nucleotides: TGTGCCAGCAGCTTAGAACCCCTGGGAGGTGGCTACACCTTC. This translates into CASSLEPLGGGYTF.

This clonotype occurred a few times. A much larger clone lies a single base off, so this may be a read error. V and J are TRBV11-2 and TRBJ2-1, with TRBD2 matching over 11 bases. The CDR3 runs to 15 residues. Losses at the gene ends were 5 bases for V and 10 bases for J; bases not matched to a gene: 10. Germline CDR1 reads SGHAT; CDR2 reads FQNNGV. The CDR3 sequence: CASSRGLADPYEQFF. The CDR3 coding sequence is TGTGCCAGCAGCCGGGGACTAGCGGATCCCTACGAGCAGTTCTTC.

This chain connects TRBV6-6 to TRBJ2-3; D gene ambiguous. Germline CDR1 reads MNHNY; CDR2 reads SVGAGI (reference sequence). V lost 2 bases and J 3 bases, leaving 9 bases between the germline ends. The CDR3 runs to 14 residues. The CDR3: CASSYGMWTDTQYF. In DNA form, the CDR3 reads TGTGCCAGCAGTTACGGGATGTGGACAGATACGCAGTATTTT.

The chain is built from TRBV7-8 and TRBJ2-5, with 13 bases lining up with TRBD2. Losses at the gene ends were 1 base for V and 11 bases for J; bases not matched to a gene: 10. This CDR3 region has 16 residues. Germline loops: CDR1 SGHVS, CDR2 FQNEAQ. CDR3 DNA sequence: TGTGCCAGCAGCTTAGAAACTAGCGGGAGGGGGGGGGAGCAGTACTTC. Its translation is CASSLETSGRGGEQYF.

This rearrangement joins TRBV12-3 or TRBV12-4 to TRBJ2-3, with 12 bases that match TRBD2. The ends lost 8 bases at V and 3 bases at J; junction bases unmatched: 3. The CDR3 consists of 14 residues. The CDR3 spells CASRLAGVTDTQYF. The DNA for the CDR3 is TGTGCCAGCCGACTAGCGGGAGTTACAGATACGCAGTATTTT.

The chain joins TRBV11-3 to TRBJ2-3; 7 bases agree with TRBD1. V was pared by 3 bases and J by 2 bases, with 2 bases of the junction left unmatched. The CDR3 contains 14 residues. Germline V gene lookup returns CDR1 SGHNT and CDR2 YENEEA. CDR3 nucleotide sequence: TGTGCCAGCAGCTTCGGGACAGCCACAGATACGCAGTATTTT. Translated, it gives CASSFGTATDTQYF.

This clonotype was seen at least ten times. The chain employs TRBV12-3 or TRBV12-4 and TRBJ2-1; the match to TRBD2 covers 7 bases. This CDR3 has 16 amino acids. J lost 3 bases, V lost 7 bases, and 12 bases had no gene match. In DNA, the CDR3 is TGTGCCAGCAATTCTCTTCTAGCGGACGACTACAATGAGCAGTTCTTC. Protein: CASNSLLADDYNEQFF.

In its sample, this clonotype was seen many times. V usage is TRBV27 and J usage is TRBJ1-2; 9 bases map to TRBD1. With 6 bases clipped from V and 14 bases from J, the junction kept 7 bases outside the gene matches. The CDR3 is made up of 11 amino acids. CDR1 and CDR2 from the germline V gene are MNHEY and SMNVEV (reference sequence). The CDR3 DNA follows: TGTGCCAGCAGCCGAGGACAGGGGTGGACCTTC. It codes for CASSRGQGWTF.

V usage is TRBV7-2 and J usage is TRBJ2-5, with 9 positions matching TRBD1. The V segment lost 2 bases and the J segment 0 bases; nucleotides outside the gene matches: 7. The germline CDR1 and CDR2 sequences are SGHTA and FQGNSA. This CDR3 comprises 17 residues. The CDR3 sequence: CASSLWPGQGDQETQYF. DNA for the CDR3: TGTGCCAGCAGCTTATGGCCGGGACAGGGAGACCAAGAGACCCAGTACTTC.

The rearrangement joins TRBV7-6 to TRBJ2-1, with D uncertain. The J call may be in error: the DNA end matches TRBJ2-7 better. The CDR3 length is 13 residues. The V gene's germline CDR1 is SGHVS and CDR2 FNYEAQ. As DNA, the CDR3 is TGTGCCAGCAGCTCCGGGTCTTCCTACGAGCAGTACTTC. Its translation: CASSSGSSYEQYF.

The chain recombines TRBV7-9 with TRBJ2-1; TRBD1 agrees at 8 bases. The end of the DNA fits TRBJ2-7 better, so the J call may be wrong. The CDR3 is 16 amino acids. CDR1 SEHNR and CDR2 FQNEAQ come from the germline V gene (reference sequence). As DNA, the CDR3 is TGTGCCAGCAGCCTCACAGGGGGAAGGGGTGCCTACGAGCAGTACTTC. The encoded protein is CASSLTGGRGAYEQYF.

This clonotype was recorded many times. With a much larger clone just one base away, this may be a read error. V is TRBV6-1 and J is TRBJ2-1, with TRBD2 as a possible D gene (5 bases). The J call is doubtful: the DNA matches TRBJ2-7 better. The CDR3 is 13 amino acids. Germline loops: CDR1 MNHNS, CDR2 SASEGT. Here the CDR3 reads CASSVRDGYEQYF. The CDR3 region has the DNA TGTGCCAGCAGTGTCCGGGATGGCTATGAGCAGTACTTC.

The chain has TRBV5-4 and TRBJ2-1; 9 bases line up with TRBD2. CDR3 length: 15 residues. Per germline, CDR1 SGHNT and CDR2 YYREEE (reference sequence). V lost 0 bases, J lost 10 bases, and 8 bases stayed unmatched. The CDR3 here is CASSLGREGSYEQFF. The CDR3 nucleotides read TGTGCCAGCAGCTTGGGGCGGGAGGGATCCTACGAGCAGTTCTTC.

The V gene is TRBV6-1, the J gene TRBJ1-5; possibly TRBD1 for D (5 bases). The CDR3 runs to 15 residues. The V end lost 5 bases, the J end lost 2 bases, and 13 bases lay between the germline ends. The V gene's germline CDR1 is MNHNS and CDR2 SASEGT. The CDR3: CASSLGETGNQPQHF. In DNA, the CDR3 is TGTGCCAGCAGTCTGGGGGAAACGGGCAATCAGCCCCAGCATTTT.

This clonotype was recorded many times. The chain employs TRBV7-8 and TRBJ2-7; the D gene could be TRBD1 or TRBD2 (6 bases each). Per germline, CDR1 SGHVS and CDR2 FQNEAQ. This CDR3 contains 16 residues. Trimming took 1 base from V and 3 from J, leaving 16 bases between them. CDR3 loop: CASSLGGDIRRYEQYF. In DNA form, the CDR3 reads TGTGCCAGCAGCTTAGGCGGGGACATCCGACGCTACGAGCAGTACTTC.

CDR3: CASSYPDPGAFF. DNA for the CDR3: TGTGCCAGCAGTTACCCCGACCCAGGGGCTTTCTTT. The chain uses TRBV6-6 and TRBJ1-1; D is possibly TRBD1 (5 bases). From germline, CDR1 is MNHNY and CDR2 SVGAGI (reference sequence). The CDR3 loop spans 12 amino acids. Trimming pared 2 bases from V and 11 bases from J, leaving 12 bases between.

In its sample, this clonotype was seen many times. V and J are TRBV6-1 and TRBJ2-5; 7 bases are shared with TRBD2. The J call is in doubt because the DNA end fits TRBJ2-7 better. The CDR3 runs to 15 residues. Looked up from germline, CDR1 is MNHNS and CDR2 is SASEGT. The CDR3 DNA is TGTGCCAGCAGTCCTGGTGGGGGGGGAGTGCACGAGCAGTACTTC. It is translated as CASSPGGGGVHEQYF.

In this sample, this clonotype turned up a few times. This rearrangement joins TRBV7-2 to TRBJ2-5; TRBD1 or TRBD2 may be the D gene (5 bases each). The J call may not be correct, given that the DNA end is closer to TRBJ2-7. This CDR3 comprises 17 residues. Germline assignment: CDR1 SGHTA and CDR2 FQGNSA. The CDR3 spells CASSTSGTPTSPYEQYF. CDR3 DNA: TGTGCCAGCAGCACCTCCGGGACCCCGACCTCCCCCTACGAGCAGTACTTC.